This T cell receptor beta chain was found in a study of radiotherapy plus CTLA-4 blockade in lung cancer. With respect to this clone: The antigen is unknown.

Focal radiation and CTLA-4 blockade (ipilimumab) were tested in chemo-refractory metastatic non-small-cell lung cancer patients. V was trimmed by 1 base and J by 7 bases, leaving 5 bases between them. This CDR3 has 13 residues. Germline V gene lookup returns CDR1 MGHRA and CDR2 YSYEKL. The table came from immunoSEQ multiplex PCR; TCRdb's copy has only in-frame clones and leaves some out. The sample records 45,000 to 60,000 clones, roughly 83% being singletons. Regarding the study as a whole: Early blood T cell clone dynamics reportedly forecast response best, with interferon-beta.

The sequence derives from a human donor with non-small cell lung cancer who had a complete response to radiotherapy plus ipilimumab. The sample in question was peripheral blood, obtained from a patient treated with radiotherapy plus ipilimumab. The V call is TRBV4-1, the J call TRBJ1-6; D gene uncertain. The CDR3 nucleotides are TGCGCCAGCAGCCAAGTTGAGAATTCACCCCTCCACTTT. Translation gives CASSQVENSPLHF.